This T cell receptor (beta chain) was profiled in a study of CD8 T cells in ankylosing spondylitis. General study results and limits: Significant enrichment of disease-linked clones was reportedly seen in matched ankylosing spondylitis synovial fluid.

TCRdb ran MiXCR on the 5' RACE reads and lists one entry per CDR3 protein. Among around 210,000 distinct CDR3 sequences listed, around 8% were seen once. This CDR3 contains 16 residues. Trimming removed 7 bases at V and 0 bases at J, with 17 bases between. This clonotype showed up many times. The antigen remains unidentified. This clonotype originated in a female donor with ankylosing spondylitis or in good health (not recorded which). The sample comprised blood, either unsorted or a sorted T cell fraction (not recorded which). The chain uses TRBV12-3 or TRBV12-4 and TRBJ2-3; D possibly corresponds to TRBD2 (6 bases). CDR3 in amino acids: CASTIGGSGSTDTQYF. CDR3 coding DNA: TGTGCCAGCACCATAGGTGGTAGCGGCAGCACAGATACGCAGTATTTT.